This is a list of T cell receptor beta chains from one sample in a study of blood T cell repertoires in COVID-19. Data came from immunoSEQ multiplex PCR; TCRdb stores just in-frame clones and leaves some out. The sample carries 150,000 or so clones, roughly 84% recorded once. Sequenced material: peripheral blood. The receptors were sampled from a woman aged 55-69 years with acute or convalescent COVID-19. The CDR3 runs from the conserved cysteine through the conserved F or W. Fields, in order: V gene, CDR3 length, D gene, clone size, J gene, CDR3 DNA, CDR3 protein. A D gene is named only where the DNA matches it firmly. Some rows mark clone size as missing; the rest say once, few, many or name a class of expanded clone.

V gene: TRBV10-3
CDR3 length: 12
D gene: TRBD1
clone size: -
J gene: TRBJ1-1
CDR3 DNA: TGTGCCATCAGCGGGGACAGCACTGAAGCTTTCTTT
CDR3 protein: CAISGDSTEAFF

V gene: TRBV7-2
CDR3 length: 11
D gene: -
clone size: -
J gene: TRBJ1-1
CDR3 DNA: TGTGCCAGCAGCCCAGAGGTCTCAGCTTTCTTT
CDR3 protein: CASSPEVSAFF

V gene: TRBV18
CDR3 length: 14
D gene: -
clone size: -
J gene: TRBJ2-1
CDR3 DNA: TGTGCCAGCTCACCAGCTAGCTCCTACAATGAGCAGTTCTTC
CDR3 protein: CASSPASSYNEQFF

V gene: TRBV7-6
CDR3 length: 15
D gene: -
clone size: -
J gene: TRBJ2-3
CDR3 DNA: TGTGCCAGCAGCTTAGCTTCCTCTAGCACAGATACGCAGTATTTT
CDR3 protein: CASSLASSSTDTQYF

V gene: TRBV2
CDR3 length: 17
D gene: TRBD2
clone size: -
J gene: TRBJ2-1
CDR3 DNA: TGTGCCAGCAGTGAATGGGGAAGCGGGAGTGGGGAGAATGAGCAGTTCTTC
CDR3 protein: CASSEWGSGSGENEQFF

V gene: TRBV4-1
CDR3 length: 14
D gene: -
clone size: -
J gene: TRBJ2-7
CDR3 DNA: TGCGCCAGCAGTGCTCAAGAACAGGGTTACGAGCAGTACTTC
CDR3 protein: CASSAQEQGYEQYF

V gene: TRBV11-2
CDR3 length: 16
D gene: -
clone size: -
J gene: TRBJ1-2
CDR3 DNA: TGTGCCAGCAGCTTAGTTCGAGGGATAGGAGACTATGGCTACACCTTC
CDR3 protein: CASSLVRGIGDYGYTF

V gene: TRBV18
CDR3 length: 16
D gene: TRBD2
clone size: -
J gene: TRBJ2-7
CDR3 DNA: TGTGCCAGCTCACCTACCGGACTAGCGATCCGGTACGAGCAGTACTTC
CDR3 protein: CASSPTGLAIRYEQYF

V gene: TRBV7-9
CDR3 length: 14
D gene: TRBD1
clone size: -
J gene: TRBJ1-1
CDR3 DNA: TGTGCCAGCAGCTCGGACAGGAGGGCCACTGAAGCTTTCTTT
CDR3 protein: CASSSDRRATEAFF

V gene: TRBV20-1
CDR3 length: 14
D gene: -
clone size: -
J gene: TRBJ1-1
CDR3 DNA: TGCAGTGCTAGTCCAACGTCAGGGGCCACTGAAGCTTTCTTT
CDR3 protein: CSASPTSGATEAFF

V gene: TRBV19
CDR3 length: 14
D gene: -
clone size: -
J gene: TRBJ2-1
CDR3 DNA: TGTGCCAGTACCGGGATCCCGACTTACAATGAGCAGTTCTTC
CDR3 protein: CASTGIPTYNEQFF

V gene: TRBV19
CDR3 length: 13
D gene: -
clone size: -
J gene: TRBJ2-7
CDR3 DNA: TGTGCCAGTCAACCCCCAGGCGCCTACGAGCAGTACTTC
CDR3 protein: CASQPPGAYEQYF

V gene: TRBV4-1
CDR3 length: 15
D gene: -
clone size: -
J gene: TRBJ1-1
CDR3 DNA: TGCGCCAGCAGCCCACATTCGACAGGATACACTGAAGCTTTCTTT
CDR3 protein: CASSPHSTGYTEAFF

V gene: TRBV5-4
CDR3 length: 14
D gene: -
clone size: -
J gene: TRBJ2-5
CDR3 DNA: TGTGCCAGCAGCTTGGGCCTCCTAGAAGAGACCCAGTACTTC
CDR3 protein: CASSLGLLEETQYF

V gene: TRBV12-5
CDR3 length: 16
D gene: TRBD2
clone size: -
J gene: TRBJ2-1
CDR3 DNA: TGTGCTAGTGGTTTGGTACTCCCTAGCGGGACACCCGAGCAGTTCTTC
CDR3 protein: CASGLVLPSGTPEQFF

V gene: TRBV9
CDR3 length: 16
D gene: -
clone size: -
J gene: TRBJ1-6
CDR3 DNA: TGTGCCAGCAGCGGGGATACAGGGAATTTACATTCACCCCTCCACTTT
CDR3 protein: CASSGDTGNLHSPLHF

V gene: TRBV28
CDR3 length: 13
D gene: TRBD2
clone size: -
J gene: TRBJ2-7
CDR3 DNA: TGTGCCAGCAGTTCCGGGGGGGCGCACGAGCAGTACTTC
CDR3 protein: CASSSGGAHEQYF

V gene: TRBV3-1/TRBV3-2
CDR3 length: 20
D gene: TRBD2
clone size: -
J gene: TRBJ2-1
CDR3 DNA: TGTGCCAGCAGCCAACTATCTCCAGCTAGCGGGTTTAAGGGGTACAATGAGCAGTTCTTC
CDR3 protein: CASSQLSPASGFKGYNEQFF

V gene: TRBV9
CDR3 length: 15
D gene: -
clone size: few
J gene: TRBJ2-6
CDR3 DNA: TGTGCCAGCAGCAGTATTAGCTCTGGGGCCAACGTCCTGACTTTC
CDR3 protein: CASSSISSGANVLTF

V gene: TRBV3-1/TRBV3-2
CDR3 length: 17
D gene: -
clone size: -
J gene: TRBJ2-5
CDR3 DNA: TGTGCCAGCAGCCAAGGCCCGGCTAGGAGGAATCGAGAGACCCAGTACTTC
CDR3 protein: CASSQGPARRNRETQYF

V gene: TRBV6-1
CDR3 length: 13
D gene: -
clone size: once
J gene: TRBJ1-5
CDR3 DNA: TGTGCCAGCAGTGAAGTCCCTCAGGGGTCCCAGCATTTT
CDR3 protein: CASSEVPQGSQHF

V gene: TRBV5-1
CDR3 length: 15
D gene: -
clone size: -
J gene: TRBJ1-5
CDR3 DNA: TGCGCCAGCAGCTTGACGGGGTCAGGCAATCAGCCCCAGCATTTT
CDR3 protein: CASSLTGSGNQPQHF

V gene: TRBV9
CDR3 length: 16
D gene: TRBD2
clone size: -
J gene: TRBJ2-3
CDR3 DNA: TGTGCCAGCAGCTCCAACGGACTAGCACCGACAGATACGCAGTATTTT
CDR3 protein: CASSSNGLAPTDTQYF

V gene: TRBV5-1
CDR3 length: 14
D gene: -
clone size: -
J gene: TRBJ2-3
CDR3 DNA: TGCGCCAGCAAGTTGGGCCCCCTAACCGATACGCAGTATTTT
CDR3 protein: CASKLGPLTDTQYF